The 30 T cell receptor beta chains below all came from one sample that was sequenced in a study of radiation and T cells in renal cell carcinoma. Clones were read by immunoSEQ multiplex PCR, and TCRdb kept only the in-frame ones, dropping some. The table lists tens of thousands of clones, 70% to 85% of them singletons, with roughly 6.1% in the top ten. Time point reported: baseline pretreatment blood. Treatment indicated: 15 Gy SBRT to primary tumor, nephrectomy 4 weeks later. The starting material was blood, obtained from a patient whose treatment included radiotherapy and nephrectomy. The receptors here all came from a man in his sixties with renal cell carcinoma.

The V gene is TRBV19, the J gene TRBJ1-5; the match to TRBD1 covers 11 bases. Germline CDR1 is LNHDA and CDR2 is SQIVND (reference sequence). This CDR3 contains 15 residues. V lost 7 bases and J lost 6; bases outside the gene matches: 8. CDR3 residues: CASNSPGQGVQPQHF. Written as DNA, the CDR3 is TGTGCCAGTAATTCCCCGGGACAGGGGGTTCAGCCCCAGCATTTT.

The rearrangement uses TRBV30 and TRBJ2-7, with D perhaps assigned TRBD1 or TRBD2 (7 bases each). V was shortened by 5 bases and J by 2 bases, with 19 bases between the two germline ends. Germline values: CDR1 GTSNPN, CDR2 SVGIG (reference sequence). This CDR3 is 15 amino acids long. CDR3 DNA: TGTGCCTGGGGGGGGGCCCAGACAGGGACCTACGAGCAGTACTTC. It translates to CAWGGAQTGTYEQYF.

This clone was counted a single time. The chain has TRBV11-2 and TRBJ1-3, with a possible D match to TRBD1 (5 bases). Germline values: CDR1 SGHAT, CDR2 FQNNGV. Trimming took 5 bases from V and 0 from J, leaving 14 bases between them. This CDR3 has 16 residues. The CDR3 DNA reads as TGTGCCAGCAGCCCACAGGTCAGCAACTCTGGAAACACCATATATTTT. Its protein is CASSPQVSNSGNTIYF.

V and J are TRBV5-1 and TRBJ2-7; no clear D. Germline values: CDR1 SGHRS, CDR2 YFSETQ. The CDR3 consists of 11 residues. V was shortened by 5 bases and J by 7 bases, with 10 bases between the two germline ends. In DNA, the CDR3 is TGCGCCAGCAGTTTCGGATGGGAGCAGTACTTC. This encodes CASSFGWEQYF.

CDR3 in amino acids: CASSLEGTKQFF. CDR3 coding DNA: TGCGCCAGCAGCTTGGAAGGTACCAAGCAGTTCTTC. The chain recombines TRBV5-1 with TRBJ2-1; D remains ambiguous. CDR3 length: 12 amino acids. V dropped 0 bases and J dropped 11 bases, with 9 bases sitting between them. Looked up from germline, CDR1 is SGHRS and CDR2 is YFSETQ.

The chain uses TRBV2 and TRBJ2-5; D gene unclear. Germline V lookup: CDR1 SNHLY, CDR2 FYNNEI. The CDR3 has 13 residues. Trimming removed 8 bases at V and 1 base at J, with 11 bases between. Here the CDR3 DNA reads TGTGCCAGCCACGTCTCCGTCCAAGAGACCCAGTACTTC. It yields the protein CASHVSVQETQYF.

This clone appeared once. The genes are TRBV5-1 and TRBJ2-7; a weak D match, TRBD1 (6 bases). Per the germline V gene, CDR1 is SGHRS and CDR2 is YFSETQ. This CDR3 contains 14 residues. V was clipped by 6 bases and J by 3 bases, with 16 bases between them. CDR3 bases: TGCGCCAGCACCCTCAAGACAGGCGGCTACGAGCAGTACTTC. Translating gives CASTLKTGGYEQYF.

This clone was picked up one time. V usage is TRBV2 and J usage is TRBJ2-5; 9 positions match TRBD1. This CDR3 contains 13 residues. The ends lost 8 bases at V and 3 bases at J; junction bases unmatched: 4. Germline V gene data show CDR1 as SNHLY and CDR2 as FYNNEI. The CDR3 protein is CASGRDREETQYF. As DNA, the CDR3 is TGTGCCAGCGGACGGGACAGGGAAGAGACCCAGTACTTC.

V gene TRBV21-1 combines with J gene TRBJ2-3; no check of the table's D call, TRBD2, against the DNA was made. TRBV21-1 is tagged as a pseudogene. This CDR3 contains 14 residues. CDR3: CASSTRNSTDTQYF. The CDR3 nucleotides are TGTGCCAGCTCTACTAGAAATTCCACAGATACGCAGTATTTT.

The chain couples TRBV4-1 to TRBJ2-2, with D tentatively TRBD2 (5 bases). Trimming pared 4 bases from V and 5 bases from J, leaving 17 bases between. Germline CDR1 and CDR2: MGHRA and YSYEKL. The CDR3 spans 16 residues. CDR3 protein: CASSPLYGGRTGELFF. In DNA form, the CDR3 reads TGCGCCAGCAGCCCACTATACGGCGGGCGGACCGGGGAGCTGTTTTTT.

The rearrangement links TRBV5-1 to TRBJ2-2, with D possibly being TRBD1 (5 bases). Germline loops: CDR1 SGHRS, CDR2 YFSETQ. The CDR3 runs to 20 residues. V dropped 1 base and J dropped 4 bases, with 26 bases sitting between them. CDR3 sequence (DNA): TGCGCCAGCAGCTTGCAATACTCCCCCGGTCGAGTTCAGGGCACCGGGGAGCTGTTTTTT. Protein: CASSLQYSPGRVQGTGELFF.

This chain links TRBV5-6 with TRBJ2-1; D remains unclear. Germline values: CDR1 SGHDT, CDR2 YYEEEE. This CDR3 has 13 residues. Deletions cut 0 bases from V and 9 bases from J, with 10 bases between. As DNA, the CDR3 is TGTGCCAGCAGCTTGGCGTCGGGCGGTGAGCAGTTCTTC. It is translated as CASSLASGGEQFF.

The chain employs TRBV10-3 and TRBJ2-3, with 9 nucleotides matching TRBD2. CDR1 is ENHRY, CDR2 SYGVKD, per germline. The CDR3 is 15 amino acids. V lost 2 bases and J lost 3; bases outside the gene matches: 3. CDR3 DNA sequence: TGTGCCATCAGTGAGGCGGGGGGGGAAACAGATACGCAGTATTTT. Protein sequence: CAISEAGGETDTQYF.

This clone appeared once. V and J are TRBV13 and TRBJ2-3; 9 positions match TRBD1. The CDR3 runs to 15 residues. V dropped 3 bases and J dropped 8; count of bases not matched to a gene: 9. Germline V gives CDR1 PRHDT, CDR2 FYEKMQ (reference sequence). The CDR3 bases are TGTGCCAGCAGCTTCCGGGACAGGGTTGGGGTTACGCAGTATTTT. Its protein is CASSFRDRVGVTQYF.

The V gene is TRBV7-3, the J gene TRBJ1-2; a weak D match, TRBD1 (5 bases). Trimming stripped 5 bases from V and 4 bases from J, with 14 bases between. The CDR3 spans 14 residues. Germline loops: CDR1 SGHTA, CDR2 FQGTGA. The CDR3 loop is CASSPAQGTYGYTF. The CDR3 region has the DNA TGTGCCAGCAGCCCCGCCCAGGGTACCTATGGCTACACCTTC.

This clone was seen only once. The gene calls are TRBV28 and TRBJ2-5; D is possibly TRBD1 (6 bases). The CDR3 is made up of 13 amino acids. Per germline, CDR1 MDHEN and CDR2 SYDVKM. Trimming shortened V by 3 bases and J by 4 bases, and 9 bases separated the two germline ends. The CDR3 spells CASSFDRLETQYF. CDR3 nucleotide sequence: TGTGCCAGCAGTTTTGACAGGTTAGAGACCCAGTACTTC.

In this sample, this clone turned up many times. The CDR3 bases are TGTGCCAGCTCAAACCTCATCAGAACAGAGGGGGCCTATGGCTACACCTTC. Its translation is CASSNLIRTEGAYGYTF. The J gene is TRBJ1-2, the V gene TRBV13, with 7 bases that match TRBD1. In germline, CDR1 is PRHDT, CDR2 FYEKMQ (reference sequence). This CDR3 has 17 residues. With 8 bases clipped from V and 4 bases from J, the junction kept 19 bases outside the gene matches.

J is TRBJ1-3 and V is TRBV5-1; 8 positions match TRBD1. Germline CDR1 SGHRS, CDR2 YFSETQ. The CDR3 has 15 amino acids. With 4 bases clipped from V and 0 bases from J, the junction kept 3 bases outside the gene matches. The CDR3 DNA reads TGCGCCAGCAGCCGGGACAGGAGCTCTGGAAACACCATATATTTT. Translating gives CASSRDRSSGNTIYF.

The chain carries TRBV5-1 and TRBJ2-2, with 7 positions matching TRBD1. Unmatched junction bases numbered 12, after V lost 4 bases and J lost 3 bases. The CDR3 loop spans 17 amino acids. Germline V lookup: CDR1 SGHRS, CDR2 YFSETQ. CDR3 DNA sequence: TGCGCCAGCAGCCCCGAGTTCGGGCAGGGGGACACCGGGGAGCTGTTTTTT. As protein: CASSPEFGQGDTGELFF.

This sequence joins TRBV27 and TRBJ2-1, with 13 positions matching TRBD2. The V and J ends lost 7 bases and 8 bases, in that order; junction bases with no gene match: 11. CDR1 and CDR2 from the germline V gene are MNHEY and SMNVEV (reference sequence). The CDR3 runs 16 residues. This CDR3 reads CASTAPRTSGSDEQFF. The DNA for the CDR3 is TGTGCCAGCACCGCCCCCCGGACTAGCGGGAGTGATGAGCAGTTCTTC.

The chain combines TRBV10-3 with TRBJ2-1; 7 bases match TRBD1. CDR3 length: 17 residues. Trimming at V came to 2 bases and at J to 1 base, leaving 8 bases not matched to a gene. Germline CDR1 ENHRY, CDR2 SYGVKD. The CDR3 coding sequence is TGTGCCATCAGTGAGCCTGACAGGGTTAGGTCCTACAATGAGCAGTTCTTC. Amino acid sequence: CAISEPDRVRSYNEQFF.

V is TRBV18 and J is TRBJ2-1, with D perhaps matching TRBD1 (6 bases). Germline CDR1 is KGHSH and CDR2 is LQKENI. The germline V and J ends were trimmed by 1 base and 4 bases, with 11 bases remaining between them. The CDR3 contains 15 residues. The CDR3 is CASSPREGDYNEQFF. CDR3 DNA sequence: TGTGCCAGCTCACCACGCGAGGGGGATTACAATGAGCAGTTCTTC.

The table lists this clone with a count of one. The chain joins TRBV5-1 to TRBJ2-7, with 9 bases identical to TRBD2. V was pared by 0 bases and J by 4 bases, with 5 bases of the junction left unmatched. CDR3 length: 15 residues. Per germline, CDR1 SGHRS and CDR2 YFSETQ. The CDR3 DNA sequence: TGCGCCAGCAGCTTGGGGTCTAGCGGGGCTTACGAGCAGTACTTC. This sequence encodes CASSLGSSGAYEQYF. The whole variable domain, filled in from reference TRBV5-1 and TRBJ2-7, reads KAGVTQTPRYLIKTRGQQVTLSCSPISGHRSVSWYQQTPGQGLQFLFEYFSETQRNKGNFPGRFSGRQFSNSRSEMNVSTLELGDSALYLCASSLGSSGAYEQYFGPGTRLTVT.

This clone showed up just a few times. This chain joins TRBV25-1 and TRBJ1-1; a possible D gene is TRBD1 (5 bases). Trimming left V 10 bases short and J 3 bases short, with 6 bases between. This CDR3 has 10 amino acids. Germline CDR1 MGHDK, CDR2 SYGVNS. As DNA, the CDR3 is TGTGCCACCAGGGACACTGAAGCTTTCTTT. The encoded protein is CATRDTEAFF.

This clone occurred once. This chain uses TRBV10-3 with TRBJ1-3, with D perhaps matching TRBD1 (5 bases). Looked up from germline, CDR1 is ENHRY and CDR2 is SYGVKD. V lost 7 bases, J lost 2 bases, and 9 bases lay in between. The CDR3 consists of 13 residues. CDR3 DNA: TGTGCCATCATGGCAGGGACTGGAAACACCATATATTTT. Protein: CAIMAGTGNTIYF.

The chain combines TRBV2 with TRBJ1-6; D ambiguous. The CDR3 has 13 residues. V was shortened by 7 bases and J by 9 bases, with 13 bases between the two germline ends. CDR1 SNHLY and CDR2 FYNNEI come from the germline V gene. The CDR3 nucleotides are TGTGCCAGCACGTGGCAGGAGCGTTCACCCCTCCACTTT. This codes for CASTWQERSPLHF. Combining the CDR3 with reference TRBV2 and TRBJ1-6 gives the whole variable domain EPEVTQTPSHQVTQMGQEVILRCVPISNHLYFYWYRQILGQKVEFLVSFYNNEISEKSEIFDDQFSVERPDGSNFTLKIRSTKLEDSAMYFCASTWQERSPLHFGNGTRLTVT.

The chain joins TRBV18 to TRBJ1-5, with D hard to call. The CDR3 sequence is 13 residues long. Trimming removed 3 bases from V and 9 bases from J, with 12 bases in between. CDR1 and CDR2 from the germline V gene are KGHSH and LQKENI. The CDR3 coding sequence is TGTGCCAGCTCACCCCCGGGAGTTCCGCCCCAGCATTTT. Translated, it gives CASSPPGVPPQHF.

The CDR3 here is CASSSTGGWTEAFF. The CDR3 coding sequence is TGTGCCAGCTCATCCACAGGGGGTTGGACTGAAGCTTTCTTT. The rearrangement uses TRBV18 and TRBJ1-1, with TRBD1 identical over 8 bases. CDR3 length: 14 residues. The V and J ends lost 5 bases and 5 bases, in that order; junction bases with no gene match: 7. Germline CDR1 KGHSH, CDR2 LQKENI. Combining the CDR3 with reference TRBV18 and TRBJ1-1 gives the whole variable domain NAGVMQNPRHLVRRRGQEARLRCSPMKGHSHVYWYRQLPEEGLKFMVYLQKENIIDESGMPKERFSAEFPKEGPSILRIQQVVRGDSAAYFCASSSTGGWTEAFFGQGTRLTVV.

CDR3 sequence reads: CASSLSLGLAGQPFSYEQYF. The CDR3 bases are TGTGCCAGCAGTTTATCCTTGGGACTAGCGGGACAACCCTTCTCCTACGAGCAGTACTTC. The rearrangement uses TRBV27 and TRBJ2-7; 13 bases line up with TRBD2. There are 20 residues in the CDR3. The junction had 11 bases not matched to a gene; V was cut back by 0 bases and J by 0 bases. Germline loops: CDR1 MNHEY, CDR2 SMNVEV (reference sequence).

The CDR3 is CASRREPEDFDYGYTF. The CDR3 bases are TGTGCCAGCAGGCGGGAGCCCGAGGACTTTGACTATGGCTACACCTTC. The chain joins TRBV7-2 to TRBJ1-2; D not resolved. Trimming removed 6 bases at V and 3 bases at J, with 20 bases between. Germline assignment: CDR1 SGHTA and CDR2 FQGNSA. This CDR3 contains 16 residues.